This T cell receptor beta chain was sequenced during a study of technical replicates of blood from a handful of donors. Assay used: immunoSEQ multiplex PCR; TCRdb lists only in-frame clones, some missing. The repertoire includes 79,000 or so clones, 85% to 95% of them detected once, and about 0.36% sits in the top ten. The clonotype originates from a human donor in good health. Sequencing was carried out using T cells isolated from PBMCs.

CDR3 sequence reads: CAWRPPEAGNTIYF. In DNA form, the CDR3 reads TGTGCCTGGAGGCCCCCAGAGGCTGGAAACACCATATATTTT. The rearrangement links TRBV30 to TRBJ1-3, with D unresolved. Germline loops: CDR1 GTSNPN, CDR2 SVGIG (reference sequence). CDR3 size: 14 residues. Trimming left V 3 bases short and J 2 bases short, with 11 bases between. Variable domain in full (rest from reference TRBV30 and TRBJ1-3): SQTIHQWPATLVQPVGSPLSLECTVEGTSNPNLYWYRQAAGRGLQLLFYSVGIGQISSEVPQNLSASRPQDRQFILSSKKLLLSDSGFYLCAWRPPEAGNTIYFGEGSWLTVV.